Listed here are 30 T cell receptor beta chains from one sample, sequenced in a study of cytomegalovirus exposure and HLA in healthy donors (dated by TCRdb to about 2017). The library was produced with the immunoSEQ multiplex PCR assay. A mixture of 60 forward primers for TCR Vbeta segments and 13 reverse primers for TCR Jbeta segments was used in the multiplex PCR. As stored in TCRdb, this immuneACCESS dataset retains in-frame rearrangements with V and J assigned. A fraction of the clones does not appear; measured against another copy, unresolved V genes explain less than half of the discrepancy, and the remainder lacks a known reason. This sample has under 250,000 clones in its table, and 76% of those were observed once. The biggest ten clones account for 0.63% of the sample. Sample: PBMCs. The receptors originated from a man aged 18 to 30 in good health and CMV-seronegative.

This chain joins TRBV10-3 and TRBJ2-3, with TRBD2 matching over 12 bases. J lost 4 bases, V lost 3 bases, and 5 bases had no gene match. The CDR3 runs 16 residues. Germline V gene lookup returns CDR1 ENHRY and CDR2 SYGVKD. The CDR3 bases are TGTGCCATCAGTGAAGGACTAGCGGGATTAGCAGATACGCAGTATTTT. Protein product: CAISEGLAGLADTQYF.

This sequence joins TRBV27 and TRBJ1-1; 7 positions agree with TRBD1. Germline CDR1 and CDR2: MNHEY and SMNVEV (reference sequence). The CDR3 runs 14 residues. The trim removed 6 bases at V and 0 bases at J, leaving 4 bases unmatched. In nucleotides, the CDR3 is TGTGCCAGCAGCGTGGGACAGATGAACACTGAAGCTTTCTTT. Encoded protein: CASSVGQMNTEAFF.

This chain uses TRBV6-6 with TRBJ2-7, with 10 bases identical to TRBD1. Losses at the gene ends were 6 bases for V and 3 bases for J; bases not matched to a gene: 2. This CDR3 comprises 13 residues. The germline V gene has CDR1 MNHNY and CDR2 SVGAGI (reference sequence). CDR3 region: CASRGTGVYEQYF. DNA of the CDR3: TGTGCCAGCAGGGGGACAGGGGTCTACGAGCAGTACTTC.

The CDR3 protein is CAISGQGDPEQFF. The CDR3 nucleotides are TGTGCCATATCGGGACAGGGGGACCCTGAGCAGTTCTTC. V gene TRBV28 combines with J gene TRBJ2-1; 11 nucleotides agree with TRBD1. CDR1 is MDHEN, CDR2 SYDVKM, per germline. This CDR3 has 13 residues. Trimming removed 10 bases from V and 9 bases from J; junction bases left unmatched: 8.

The chain has TRBV7-2 and TRBJ2-1, with no clear D. There are 15 residues in the CDR3. Trimming cost V 3 bases and J 4 bases, with 13 bases left between them. CDR1 and CDR2 from the germline V gene are SGHTA and FQGNSA. CDR3 sequence: CASSLVADNYNEQFF. The CDR3 nucleotides are TGTGCCAGCAGCTTGGTGGCGGATAATTACAATGAGCAGTTCTTC.

The chain links TRBV5-6 to TRBJ1-2; 9 nucleotides match TRBD1. The CDR3 extends over 13 amino acids. V lost 1 base and J lost 12; bases outside the gene matches: 7. Per germline, CDR1 SGHDT and CDR2 YYEEEE. In DNA form, the CDR3 reads TGTGCCAGCAGCTTGAGGACAGGGGCGGGCAACACCTTC. Its translation: CASSLRTGAGNTF.

This rearrangement joins TRBV2 to TRBJ2-5, with 11 nucleotides matching TRBD1. This CDR3 contains 16 residues. CDR1 SNHLY and CDR2 FYNNEI come from the germline V gene. The trim removed 6 bases at V and 3 bases at J, leaving 9 bases unmatched. The CDR3 reads CASREGQGVIEETQYF. The CDR3 DNA is TGTGCCAGCAGAGAGGGACAGGGGGTAATAGAAGAGACCCAGTACTTC. Based on the CDR3 plus reference TRBV2 and TRBJ2-5, the full variable domain is EPEVTQTPSHQVTQMGQEVILRCVPISNHLYFYWYRQILGQKVEFLVSFYNNEISEKSEIFDDQFSVERPDGSNFTLKIRSTKLEDSAMYFCASREGQGVIEETQYFGPGTRLLVL.

CDR3 protein: CASSPLSEKDTQYF. CDR3 DNA: TGTGCCAGCTCACCACTATCCGAGAAAGATACGCAGTATTTT. The J gene is TRBJ2-3, the V gene TRBV18, with no clear D. Germline CDR1 is KGHSH and CDR2 is LQKENI. CDR3 length: 14 residues. Trimming removed 1 base from V and 5 bases from J, with 10 bases in between.

Notes on this clone: One end of the junction fails to match germline, which may point to a read error. The J gene is TRBJ2-3, the V gene TRBV9; 9 nucleotides line up with TRBD2. Germline CDR1 SGDLS, CDR2 YYNGEE. The CDR3 spans 14 residues. The chain's CDR3 is CASKGGRGTDMQYF. In DNA form, the CDR3 reads TGTGCCAGCAAGGGCGGGAGGGGCACAGATATGCAGTATTTT.

This chain connects TRBV7-2 to TRBJ2-7; unclear D gene. Trimming left V 0 bases short and J 0 bases short, with 3 bases between. There are 13 residues in the CDR3. Germline V gene sequence: CDR1 SGHTA, CDR2 FQGNSA. CDR3 coding DNA: TGTGCCAGCAGCTTAGCCAGCTCCTACGAGCAGTACTTC. It codes for CASSLASSYEQYF. Combining the CDR3 with reference TRBV7-2 and TRBJ2-7 gives the whole variable domain GAGVSQSPSNKVTEKGKDVELRCDPISGHTALYWYRQSLGQGLEFLIYFQGNSAPDKSGLPSDRFSAERTGGSVSTLTIQRTQQEDSAVYLCASSLASSYEQYFGPGTRLTVT.

The rearrangement links TRBV11-2 to TRBJ2-2, with TRBD1 matching 10 bases. CDR1 is SGHAT, CDR2 FQNNGV, per germline. Germline trimming cut 5 bases from V and 4 bases from J; bases unmatched to any gene: 4. This CDR3 region has 15 residues. The CDR3 DNA reads TGTGCCAGCAGCCCCGGGACAGGGGCCACCGGGGAGCTGTTTTTT. It translates to CASSPGTGATGELFF.

There are a few counts of this clone. The genes are TRBV29-1 and TRBJ2-3, with D tentatively TRBD1 (5 bases). Germline loops: CDR1 SQVTM, CDR2 ANQGSEA. V lost 4 bases and J 0 bases, leaving 8 bases between the germline ends. The CDR3 contains 13 residues. CDR3 DNA: TGCAGCGTTGCAGGGCTTAGCACAGATACGCAGTATTTT. Its translation: CSVAGLSTDTQYF.

The chain is built from TRBV28 and TRBJ2-5; D is perhaps TRBD2 (7 bases). The CDR3 runs to 15 residues. Germline V gives CDR1 MDHEN, CDR2 SYDVKM. V was shortened by 2 bases and J by 4 bases, with 14 bases between the two germline ends. The CDR3 is CASSLAGGLRETQYF. The CDR3 DNA is TGTGCCAGCAGTTTAGCCGGGGGGCTGAGAGAGACCCAGTACTTC.

CDR3 region: CASSPRTTGWVIQYF. CDR3 coding DNA: TGTGCCAGCAGCCCGCGAACGACAGGTTGGGTCATTCAGTACTTC. The chain is built from TRBV5-8 and TRBJ2-4; perhaps TRBD1 as D (6 bases). There are 15 residues in the CDR3. V lost 4 bases and J 9 bases, leaving 20 bases between the germline ends. The germline V gene encodes CDR1 SGHTS and CDR2 YDEGEE.

The chain joins TRBV4-1 to TRBJ2-1; D is uncertain. Germline V gives CDR1 MGHRA, CDR2 YSYEKL. The CDR3 spans 11 residues. Trimming cost V 1 base and J 7 bases, with 2 bases left between them. This CDR3 is CASSQANEQFF. The CDR3 nucleotides read TGCGCCAGCAGCCAAGCGAATGAGCAGTTCTTC.

V is TRBV5-6 and J is TRBJ2-1; 13 bases agree with TRBD2. V shed 6 bases, J shed 6 bases, and the junction held 3 bases outside the gene matches. Per the germline V gene, CDR1 is SGHDT and CDR2 is YYEEEE. The CDR3 is 14 amino acids. CDR3 DNA sequence: TGTGCCAGCAAAGGACTAGCGGGGGCCAATGAGCAGTTCTTC. Protein product: CASKGLAGANEQFF.

The chain employs TRBV7-8 and TRBJ2-6; D might be TRBD1 (5 bases). The germline V and J ends were trimmed by 5 bases and 2 bases, with 16 bases remaining between them. The germline V gene has CDR1 SGHVS and CDR2 FQNEAQ. The CDR3 sequence is 17 residues long. The CDR3 protein is CASSPQGTATGANVLTF. CDR3 bases: TGTGCCAGCAGCCCCCAGGGAACTGCTACTGGGGCCAACGTCCTGACTTTC.

The chain combines TRBV29-1 with TRBJ2-7, with D maybe TRBD2 (5 bases). The germline V and J ends were trimmed by 4 bases and 3 bases, with 13 bases remaining between them. The CDR3 spans 13 residues. The germline gives CDR1 SQVTM, CDR2 ANQGSEA. The DNA of the CDR3 is TGCAGCGTTGCTAAGAGGGTGGACTACGAGCAGTACTTC. It specifies CSVAKRVDYEQYF.

This clone was seen more than once but under ten times. The J gene is TRBJ2-7, the V gene TRBV19; 10 positions agree with TRBD2. CDR1 is LNHDA, CDR2 SQIVND, per germline (reference sequence). The CDR3 has 15 amino acids. V shed 4 bases and J 0 bases; nucleotides not matched to a gene: 3. CDR3 DNA: TGTGCCAGTAGTACTAGCGGGAGTCCCTCCTACGAGCAGTACTTC. It codes for CASSTSGSPSYEQYF.

This sequence joins TRBV12-5 and TRBJ2-2; D is unresolved. The V gene lost 2 bases and the J gene lost 4 bases, with 11 bases spanning the gap. Germline V CDR1 and CDR2: LGHNT, FRNRAP. This CDR3 comprises 15 residues. CDR3 sequence: CASGLLQAGTGELFF. The DNA for the CDR3 is TGTGCTAGTGGTTTGCTTCAGGCCGGCACCGGGGAGCTGTTTTTT.

This clone was seen a few times. The genes are TRBV5-1 and TRBJ2-7, with 7 bases identical to TRBD2. Germline CDR1 SGHRS, CDR2 YFSETQ. There are 15 residues in the CDR3. The ends lost 2 bases at V and 3 bases at J; junction bases unmatched: 8. CDR3 sequence reads: CASSFISGTGYEQYF. CDR3 sequence (DNA): TGCGCCAGCAGCTTCATAAGCGGGACCGGCTACGAGCAGTACTTC.

This clone was detected a few times. This chain joins TRBV11-2 and TRBJ2-3; possibly TRBD2 for D (6 bases). CDR3 length: 14 residues. Germline CDR1 SGHAT, CDR2 FQNNGV. V was shortened by 1 base and J by 4 bases, with 9 bases between the two germline ends. Written as DNA, the CDR3 is TGTGCCAGCAGCTTAGCGGGAGAGTCAGATACGCAGTATTTT. It yields the protein CASSLAGESDTQYF.

This clone has a handful of counts. V and J are TRBV4-1 and TRBJ2-1; a possible D gene is TRBD1 (5 bases). V lost 4 bases to trimming and J lost 7 bases, with 14 bases between them. This CDR3 has 14 amino acids. Germline V lookup: CDR1 MGHRA, CDR2 YSYEKL. The CDR3 loop reads CASSPGLLGNEQFF. The CDR3 DNA is TGCGCCAGCAGCCCAGGGCTGCTGGGTAATGAGCAGTTCTTC.

This chain uses TRBV15 with TRBJ2-5, with TRBD2 matching over 13 bases. With 9 bases clipped from V and 3 bases from J, the junction kept 4 bases outside the gene matches. The CDR3 is made up of 14 amino acids. From germline, CDR1 is LNHNV and CDR2 YYDKDF (reference sequence). In nucleotides, the CDR3 is TGTGCCACAGGACTAGCGGGAGTTAAAGAGACCCAGTACTTC. It yields the protein CATGLAGVKETQYF.

The V gene is TRBV5-5, the J gene TRBJ2-2, with D possibly TRBD1 on 5 matching bases. Germline lookup yields CDR1 SGHKS and CDR2 YYEKEE (reference sequence). Trimming took 1 base from V and 6 from J, leaving 16 bases between them. The CDR3 has 16 residues. The CDR3 is CASSLRQDIPSGELFF. CDR3 in DNA: TGTGCCAGCAGCTTGCGGCAGGACATTCCTTCCGGGGAGCTGTTTTTT. Using reference TRBV5-5 and TRBJ2-2 for the parts outside the CDR3, the full variable domain is DAGVTQSPTHLIKTRGQQVTLRCSPISGHKSVSWYQQVLGQGPQFIFQYYEKEERGRGNFPDRFSARQFPNYSSELNVNALLLGDSALYLCASSLRQDIPSGELFFGEGSRLTVL.

The chain joins TRBV6-1 to TRBJ2-1, with D possibly TRBD2 on 6 matching bases. Per the germline V gene, CDR1 is MNHNS and CDR2 is SASEGT. The CDR3 extends over 15 amino acids. V was trimmed by 7 bases and J by 3 bases, leaving 16 bases between them. The CDR3 DNA is TGTGCCAGCACCACCTCGGGGGTCGGCTACAATGAGCAGTTCTTC. This translates into CASTTSGVGYNEQFF.

The gene calls are TRBV19 and TRBJ2-7; 7 nucleotides match TRBD1. Germline CDR1 is LNHDA and CDR2 is SQIVND (reference sequence). The CDR3 is 15 residues long. With 5 bases clipped from V and 1 base from J, the junction kept 8 bases outside the gene matches. This CDR3 reads CASSALEGQSYEQYF. In DNA form, the CDR3 reads TGTGCCAGTAGTGCCCTCGAGGGACAGTCCTACGAGCAGTACTTC.

CDR3 sequence (DNA): TGTGCCAGCAGTCTAACAGTCCTCAGCGGGACTCGGTTCTACGAGCAGTACTTC. Translated: CASSLTVLSGTRFYEQYF. The chain links TRBV27 to TRBJ2-7; 7 bases match TRBD2. The germline V gene encodes CDR1 MNHEY and CDR2 SMNVEV (reference sequence). CDR3 length: 18 residues. V lost 5 bases and J lost 3; bases outside the gene matches: 19.

J is TRBJ2-1 and V is TRBV4-1; 7 nucleotides agree with TRBD2. CDR3 length: 16 amino acids. V dropped 4 bases and J dropped 6; count of bases not matched to a gene: 12. Looked up from germline, CDR1 is MGHRA and CDR2 is YSYEKL. CDR3 sequence reads: CASSRVESPGGNEQFF. The CDR3 nucleotides read TGCGCCAGCAGCCGTGTTGAGAGCCCGGGGGGCAATGAGCAGTTCTTC.

The CDR3 is CASREGRADTQYF. CDR3 DNA sequence: TGTGCCAGTAGGGAGGGCCGGGCAGATACGCAGTATTTT. The chain couples TRBV19 to TRBJ2-3; possible D gene TRBD2, 6 bases. Germline CDR1 is LNHDA and CDR2 is SQIVND (reference sequence). Trimming took 6 bases from V and 4 from J, leaving 11 bases between them. The CDR3 spans 13 residues.